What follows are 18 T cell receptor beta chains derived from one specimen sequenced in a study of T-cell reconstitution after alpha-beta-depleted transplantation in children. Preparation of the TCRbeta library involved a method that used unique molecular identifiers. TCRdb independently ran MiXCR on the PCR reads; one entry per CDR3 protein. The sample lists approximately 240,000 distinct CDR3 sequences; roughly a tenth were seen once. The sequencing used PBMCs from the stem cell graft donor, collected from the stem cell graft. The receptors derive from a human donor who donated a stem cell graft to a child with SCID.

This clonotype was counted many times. The CDR3 nucleotides are TGTGCCAGCATCAGAGGGGAGTCGCACACAGATACGCAGTATTTT. It encodes CASIRGESHTDTQYF. The chain combines TRBV27 with TRBJ2-3; D may be TRBD1 or TRBD2 (5 bases each). Trimming stripped 7 bases from V and 2 bases from J, with 16 bases between. The length of the CDR3 is 15 residues. The germline V gene encodes CDR1 MNHEY and CDR2 SMNVEV (reference sequence).

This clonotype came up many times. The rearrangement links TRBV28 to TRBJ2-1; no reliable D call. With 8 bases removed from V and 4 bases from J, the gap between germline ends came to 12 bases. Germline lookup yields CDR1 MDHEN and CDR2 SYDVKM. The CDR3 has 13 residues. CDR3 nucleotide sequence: TGTGCCAGCTGTACGGGTCTATACAATGAGCAGTTCTTC. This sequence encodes CASCTGLYNEQFF.

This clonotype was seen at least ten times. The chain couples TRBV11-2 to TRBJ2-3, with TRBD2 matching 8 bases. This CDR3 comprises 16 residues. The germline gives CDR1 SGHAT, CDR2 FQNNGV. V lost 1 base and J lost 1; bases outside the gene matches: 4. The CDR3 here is CASSLVPGGRTDTQYF. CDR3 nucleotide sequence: TGTGCCAGCAGCTTAGTTCCGGGGGGGCGCACAGATACGCAGTATTTT.

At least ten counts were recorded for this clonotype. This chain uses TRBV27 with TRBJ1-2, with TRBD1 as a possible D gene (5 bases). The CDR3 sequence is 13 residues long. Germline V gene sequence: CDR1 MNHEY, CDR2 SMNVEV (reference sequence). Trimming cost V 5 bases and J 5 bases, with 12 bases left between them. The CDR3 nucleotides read TGTGCCAGCAGTCTAAGGGGAGGGTATGGCTACACCTTC. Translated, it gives CASSLRGGYGYTF.

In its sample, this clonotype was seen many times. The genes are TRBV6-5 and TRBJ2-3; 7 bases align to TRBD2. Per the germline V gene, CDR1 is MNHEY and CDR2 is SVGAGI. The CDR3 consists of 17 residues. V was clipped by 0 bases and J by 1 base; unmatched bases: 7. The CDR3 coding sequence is TGTGCCAGCAGTTACTCGGCGGGGGTTTACGGCACAGATACGCAGTATTTT. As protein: CASSYSAGVYGTDTQYF.

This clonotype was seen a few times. CDR3 nucleotides: TGTGCCAGCATCCCATGGACGGGGGGGGCAGATACGCAGTATTTT. Residues: CASIPWTGGADTQYF. The V and J genes are TRBV27 and TRBJ2-3; 8 positions match TRBD2. Per the germline V gene, CDR1 is MNHEY and CDR2 is SMNVEV (reference sequence). Trimming cost V 7 bases and J 4 bases; bases outside gene matches: 10. The CDR3 has 15 residues.

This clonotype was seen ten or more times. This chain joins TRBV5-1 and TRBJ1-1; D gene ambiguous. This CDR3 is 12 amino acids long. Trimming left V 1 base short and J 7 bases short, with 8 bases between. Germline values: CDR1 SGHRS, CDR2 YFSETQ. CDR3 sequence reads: CASSLREDEAFF. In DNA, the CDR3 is TGCGCCAGCAGCTTGCGTGAGGATGAAGCTTTCTTT.

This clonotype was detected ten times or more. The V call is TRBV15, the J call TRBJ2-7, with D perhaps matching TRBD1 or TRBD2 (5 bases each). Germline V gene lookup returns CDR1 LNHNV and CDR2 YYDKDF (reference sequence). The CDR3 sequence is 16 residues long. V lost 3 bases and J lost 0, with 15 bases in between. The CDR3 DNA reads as TGTGCCACCAGCAGCATGGGGCAGGGAGACTCCTACGAGCAGTACTTC. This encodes CATSSMGQGDSYEQYF.

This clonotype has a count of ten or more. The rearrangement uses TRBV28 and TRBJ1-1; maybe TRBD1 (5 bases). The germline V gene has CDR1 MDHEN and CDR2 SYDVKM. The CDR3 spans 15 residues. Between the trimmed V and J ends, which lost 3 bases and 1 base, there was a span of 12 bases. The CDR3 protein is CASSLAGIGNTEAFF. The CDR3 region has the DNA TGTGCCAGCAGTTTGGCAGGGATTGGGAACACTGAAGCTTTCTTT.

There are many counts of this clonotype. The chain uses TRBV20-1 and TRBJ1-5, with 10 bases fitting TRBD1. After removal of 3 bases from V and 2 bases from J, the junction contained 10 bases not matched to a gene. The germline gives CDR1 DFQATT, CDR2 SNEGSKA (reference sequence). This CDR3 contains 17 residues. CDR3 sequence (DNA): TGCAGTGCTAGGGAGGGACAGGGGAGAGTAGGCAATCAGCCCCAGCATTTT. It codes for CSAREGQGRVGNQPQHF.

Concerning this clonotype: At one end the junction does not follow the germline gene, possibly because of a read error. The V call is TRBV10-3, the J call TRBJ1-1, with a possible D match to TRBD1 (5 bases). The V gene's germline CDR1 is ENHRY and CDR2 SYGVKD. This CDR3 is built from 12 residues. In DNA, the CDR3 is TGTACCATCAGTTCAGGGTACACTGAAGCTTTCTTT. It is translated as CTISSGYTEAFF.

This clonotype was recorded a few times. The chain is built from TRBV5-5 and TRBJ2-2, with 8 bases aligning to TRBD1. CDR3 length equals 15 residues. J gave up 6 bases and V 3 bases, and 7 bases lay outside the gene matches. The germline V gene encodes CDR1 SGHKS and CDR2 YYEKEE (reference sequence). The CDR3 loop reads CASSSGTGYAGELFF. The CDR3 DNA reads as TGTGCCAGCAGCTCCGGGACAGGCTATGCCGGGGAGCTGTTTTTT. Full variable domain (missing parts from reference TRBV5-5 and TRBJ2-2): DAGVTQSPTHLIKTRGQQVTLRCSPISGHKSVSWYQQVLGQGPQFIFQYYEKEERGRGNFPDRFSARQFPNYSSELNVNALLLGDSALYLCASSSGTGYAGELFFGEGSRLTVL.

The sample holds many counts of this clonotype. In nucleotides, the CDR3 is TGCGCCAGCAGCATGGACGGTGGATATGGCTACACCTTC. Protein: CASSMDGGYGYTF. The chain has TRBV5-1 and TRBJ1-2; D is undetermined. The CDR3 runs 13 residues. Trimming pared 4 bases from V and 5 bases from J, leaving 12 bases between. Germline V gene sequence: CDR1 SGHRS, CDR2 YFSETQ.

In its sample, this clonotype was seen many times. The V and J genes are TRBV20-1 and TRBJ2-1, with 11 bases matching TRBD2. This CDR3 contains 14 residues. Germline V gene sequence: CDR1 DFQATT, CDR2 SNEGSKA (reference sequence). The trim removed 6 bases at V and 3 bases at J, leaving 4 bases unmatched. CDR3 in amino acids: CSATTSGDYNEQFF. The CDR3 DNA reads TGCAGTGCAACGACTAGCGGGGACTACAATGAGCAGTTCTTC.

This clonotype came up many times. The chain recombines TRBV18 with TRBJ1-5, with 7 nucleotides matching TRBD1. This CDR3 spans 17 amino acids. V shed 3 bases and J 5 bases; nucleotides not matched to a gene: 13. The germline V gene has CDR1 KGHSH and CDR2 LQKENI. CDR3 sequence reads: CASSPQNLDRRYQPQHF. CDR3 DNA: TGTGCCAGCTCACCCCAAAATTTGGACAGGAGGTATCAGCCCCAGCATTTT.

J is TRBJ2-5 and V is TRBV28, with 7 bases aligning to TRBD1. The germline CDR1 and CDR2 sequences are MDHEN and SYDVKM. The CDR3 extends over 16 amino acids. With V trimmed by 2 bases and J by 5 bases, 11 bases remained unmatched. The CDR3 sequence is CASSLPGTVDGETQYF. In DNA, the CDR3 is TGTGCCAGCAGTTTACCCGGGACAGTCGACGGGGAGACCCAGTACTTC.

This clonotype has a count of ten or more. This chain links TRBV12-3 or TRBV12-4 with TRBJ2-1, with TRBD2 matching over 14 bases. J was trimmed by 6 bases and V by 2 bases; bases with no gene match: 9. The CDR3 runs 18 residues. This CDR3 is CASSLNGEGLAGANEQFF. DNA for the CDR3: TGTGCCAGCAGTTTAAACGGCGAGGGACTAGCGGGGGCCAATGAGCAGTTCTTC.

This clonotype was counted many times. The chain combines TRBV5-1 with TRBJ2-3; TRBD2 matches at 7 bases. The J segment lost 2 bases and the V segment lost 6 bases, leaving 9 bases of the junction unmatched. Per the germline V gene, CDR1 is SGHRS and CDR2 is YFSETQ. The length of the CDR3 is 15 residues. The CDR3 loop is CASTLRGEPTDTQYF. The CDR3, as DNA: TGCGCCAGCACCCTTCGGGGGGAACCCACAGATACGCAGTATTTT.